This T cell receptor (beta chain) was recorded in a study of T cell responses to AZD1222 COVID-19 vaccine. Broader study findings: Unmutated variant regions are reportedly the target of nearly half of TCRs that are spike-specific.

Method: immunoSEQ multiplex PCR; TCRdb's copy keeps in-frame clones and lacks some. The data show fewer than 120,000 clones, around nine tenths seen once. Regarding this clone: The target antigen is unknown. An end of the junction does not agree with germline; a read error may underlie this.

The sequencing used peripheral blood, collected 28 days after the second AZD1222 dose. This TCR was recovered from an adult who received the AZD1222 COVID-19 vaccine.

The CDR3 nucleotides are TGTGCTAGCAGCTTGTCCGGGATCACCGGGGAGCTGTTTTTT. Amino acid sequence: CASSLSGITGELFF. The V call is TRBV7-7, the J call TRBJ2-2, with D perhaps matching TRBD2 (5 bases). In germline, CDR1 is SSHAT, CDR2 FNYEAQ (reference sequence). The CDR3 is 14 residues long.